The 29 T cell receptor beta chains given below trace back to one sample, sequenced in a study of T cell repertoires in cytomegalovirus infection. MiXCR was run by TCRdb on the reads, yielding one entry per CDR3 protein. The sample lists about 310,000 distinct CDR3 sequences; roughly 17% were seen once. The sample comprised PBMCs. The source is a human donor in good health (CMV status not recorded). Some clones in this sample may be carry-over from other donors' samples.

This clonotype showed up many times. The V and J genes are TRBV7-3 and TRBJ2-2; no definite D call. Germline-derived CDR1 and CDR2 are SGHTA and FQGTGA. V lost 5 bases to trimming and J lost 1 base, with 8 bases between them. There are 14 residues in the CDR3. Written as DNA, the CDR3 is TGTGCCAGCAGCCCCCCAGGGAACACCGGGGAGCTGTTTTTT. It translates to CASSPPGNTGELFF.

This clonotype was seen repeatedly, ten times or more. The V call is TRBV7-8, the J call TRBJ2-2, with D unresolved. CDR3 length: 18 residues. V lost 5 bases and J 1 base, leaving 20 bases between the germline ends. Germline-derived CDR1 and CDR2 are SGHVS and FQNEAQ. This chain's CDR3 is CASSPHTTFKGNTGELFF. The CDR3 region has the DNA TGTGCCAGCAGCCCACATACCACCTTTAAAGGGAACACCGGGGAGCTGTTTTTT.

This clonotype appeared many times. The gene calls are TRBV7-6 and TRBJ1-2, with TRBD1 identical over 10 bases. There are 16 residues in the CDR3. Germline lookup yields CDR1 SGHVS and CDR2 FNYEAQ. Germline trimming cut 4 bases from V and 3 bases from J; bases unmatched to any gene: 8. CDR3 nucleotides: TGTGCCAGCAGCTCGGGGACAGGGGTTAGCGACTATGGCTACACCTTC. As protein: CASSSGTGVSDYGYTF.

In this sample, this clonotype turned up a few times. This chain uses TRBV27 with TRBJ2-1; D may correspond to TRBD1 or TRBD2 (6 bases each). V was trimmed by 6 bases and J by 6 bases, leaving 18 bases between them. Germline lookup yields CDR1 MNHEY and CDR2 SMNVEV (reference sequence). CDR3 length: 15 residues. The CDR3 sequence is CASSRLGGSGNEQFF. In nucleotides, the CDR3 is TGTGCCAGCAGCAGACTAGGGGGATCTGGCAATGAGCAGTTCTTC.

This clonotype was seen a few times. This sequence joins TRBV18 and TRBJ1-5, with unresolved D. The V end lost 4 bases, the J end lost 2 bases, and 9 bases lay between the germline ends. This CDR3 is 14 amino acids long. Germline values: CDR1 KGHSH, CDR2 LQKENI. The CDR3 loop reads CASSRGMGNQPQHF. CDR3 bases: TGTGCCAGCTCACGAGGGATGGGCAATCAGCCCCAGCATTTT.

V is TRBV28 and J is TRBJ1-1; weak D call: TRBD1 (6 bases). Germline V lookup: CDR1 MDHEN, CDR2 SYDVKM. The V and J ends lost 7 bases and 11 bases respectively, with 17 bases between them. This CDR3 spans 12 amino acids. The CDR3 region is CASNPSGQSAFF. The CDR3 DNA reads TGTGCCAGCAATCCGTCAGGACAGTCGGCTTTCTTT.

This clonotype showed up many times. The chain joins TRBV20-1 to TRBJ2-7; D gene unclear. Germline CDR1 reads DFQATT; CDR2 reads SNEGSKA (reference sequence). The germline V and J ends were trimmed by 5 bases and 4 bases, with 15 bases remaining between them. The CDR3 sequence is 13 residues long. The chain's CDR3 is CSAADGRGYEQYF. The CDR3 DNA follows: TGCAGTGCTGCCGATGGAAGAGGATACGAGCAGTACTTC.

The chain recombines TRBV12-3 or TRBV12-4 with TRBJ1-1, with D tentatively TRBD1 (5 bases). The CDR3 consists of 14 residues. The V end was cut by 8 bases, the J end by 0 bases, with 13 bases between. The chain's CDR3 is CASGGETVNTEAFF. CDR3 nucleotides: TGTGCCAGCGGGGGGGAGACCGTGAACACTGAAGCTTTCTTT.

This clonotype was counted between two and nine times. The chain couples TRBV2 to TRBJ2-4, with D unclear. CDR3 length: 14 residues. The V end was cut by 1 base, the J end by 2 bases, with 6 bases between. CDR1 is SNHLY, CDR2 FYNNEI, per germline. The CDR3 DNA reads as TGTGCCAGCAGTGAAGGGGTTACCAAAAACATTCAGTACTTC. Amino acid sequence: CASSEGVTKNIQYF.

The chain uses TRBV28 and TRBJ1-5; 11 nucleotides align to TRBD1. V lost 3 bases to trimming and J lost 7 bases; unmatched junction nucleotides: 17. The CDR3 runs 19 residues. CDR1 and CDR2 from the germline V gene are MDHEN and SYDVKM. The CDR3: CASSFPRDRGYLGEQPQHF. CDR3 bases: TGTGCCAGCAGTTTTCCCCGGGACAGGGGGTATCTTGGGGAACAGCCCCAGCATTTT. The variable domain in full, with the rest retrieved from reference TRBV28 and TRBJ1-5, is DVKVTQSSRYLVKRTGEKVFLECVQDMDHENMFWYRQDPGLGLRLIYFSYDVKMKEKGDIPEGYSVSREKKERFSLILESASTNQTSMYLCASSFPRDRGYLGEQPQHFGDGTRLSIL.

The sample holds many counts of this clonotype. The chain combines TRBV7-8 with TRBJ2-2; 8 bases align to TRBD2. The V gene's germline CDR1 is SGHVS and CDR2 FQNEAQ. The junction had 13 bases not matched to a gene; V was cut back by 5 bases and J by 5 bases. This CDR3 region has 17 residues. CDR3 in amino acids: CASSPRPRTSWTGELFF. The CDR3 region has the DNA TGTGCCAGCAGCCCGAGGCCTAGGACTAGCTGGACCGGGGAGCTGTTTTTT.

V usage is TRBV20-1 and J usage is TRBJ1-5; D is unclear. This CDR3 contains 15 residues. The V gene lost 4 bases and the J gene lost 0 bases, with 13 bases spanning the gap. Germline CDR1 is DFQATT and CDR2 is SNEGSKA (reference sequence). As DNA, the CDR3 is TGCAGTGCTATCGAACCGCCTTATAGCAATCAGCCCCAGCATTTT. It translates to CSAIEPPYSNQPQHF.

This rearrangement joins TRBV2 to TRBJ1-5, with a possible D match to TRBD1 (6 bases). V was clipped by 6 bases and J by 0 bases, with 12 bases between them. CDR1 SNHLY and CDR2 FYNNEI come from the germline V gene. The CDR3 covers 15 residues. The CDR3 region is CASRSTGLSNQPQHF. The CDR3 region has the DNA TGTGCCAGCAGGTCGACAGGCCTTAGCAATCAGCCCCAGCATTTT.

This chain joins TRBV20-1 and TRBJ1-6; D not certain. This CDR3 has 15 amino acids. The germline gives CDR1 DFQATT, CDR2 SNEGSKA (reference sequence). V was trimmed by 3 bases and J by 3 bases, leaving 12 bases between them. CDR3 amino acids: CSASPAGSYNSPLHF. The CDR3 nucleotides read TGCAGTGCTAGCCCAGCGGGCAGCTATAATTCACCCCTCCACTTT.

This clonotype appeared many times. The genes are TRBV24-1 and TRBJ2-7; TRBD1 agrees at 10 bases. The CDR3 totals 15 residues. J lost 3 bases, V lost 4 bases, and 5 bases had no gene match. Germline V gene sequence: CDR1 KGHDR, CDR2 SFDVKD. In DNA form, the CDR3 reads TGTGCCACCAGTGACCCCGGGACAGGGGACTACGAGCAGTACTTC. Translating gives CATSDPGTGDYEQYF.

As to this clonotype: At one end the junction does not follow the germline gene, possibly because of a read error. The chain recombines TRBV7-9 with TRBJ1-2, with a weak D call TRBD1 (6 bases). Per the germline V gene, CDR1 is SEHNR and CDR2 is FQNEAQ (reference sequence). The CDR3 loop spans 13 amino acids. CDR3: CASSSIVRGGSDF. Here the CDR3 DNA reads TGTGCCAGCAGCTCCATCGTGAGGGGGGGATCAGACTTC.

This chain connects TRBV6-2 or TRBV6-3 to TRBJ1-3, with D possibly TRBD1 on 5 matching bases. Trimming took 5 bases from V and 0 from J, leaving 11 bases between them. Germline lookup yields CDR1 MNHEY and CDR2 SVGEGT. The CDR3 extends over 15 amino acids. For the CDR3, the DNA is TGTGCCAGCAGTGCTGACAGCGCCTCTGGAAACACCATATATTTT. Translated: CASSADSASGNTIYF.

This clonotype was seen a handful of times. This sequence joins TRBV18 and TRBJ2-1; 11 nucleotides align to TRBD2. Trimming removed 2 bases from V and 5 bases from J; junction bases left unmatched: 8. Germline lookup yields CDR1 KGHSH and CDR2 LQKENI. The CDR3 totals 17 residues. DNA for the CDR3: TGTGCCAGCTCACCAGGACTAGCGGGCCGTCGAGACAATGAGCAGTTCTTC. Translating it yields CASSPGLAGRRDNEQFF. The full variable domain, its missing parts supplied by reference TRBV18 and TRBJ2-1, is NAGVMQNPRHLVRRRGQEARLRCSPMKGHSHVYWYRQLPEEGLKFMVYLQKENIIDESGMPKERFSAEFPKEGPSILRIQQVVRGDSAAYFCASSPGLAGRRDNEQFFGPGTRLTVL.

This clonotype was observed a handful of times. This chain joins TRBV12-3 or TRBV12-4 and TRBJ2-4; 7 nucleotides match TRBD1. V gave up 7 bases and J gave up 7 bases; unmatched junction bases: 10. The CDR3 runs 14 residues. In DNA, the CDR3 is TGTGCCAGCACCCTGACAGGGATAATGAACATTCAGTACTTC. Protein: CASTLTGIMNIQYF.

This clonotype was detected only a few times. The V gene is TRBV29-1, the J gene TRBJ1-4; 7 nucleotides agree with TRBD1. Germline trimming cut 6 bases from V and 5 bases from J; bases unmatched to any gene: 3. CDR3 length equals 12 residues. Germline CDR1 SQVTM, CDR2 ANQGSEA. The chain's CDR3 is CSVRQGNEKLFF. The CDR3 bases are TGCAGCGTACGACAGGGAAATGAAAAACTGTTTTTT.

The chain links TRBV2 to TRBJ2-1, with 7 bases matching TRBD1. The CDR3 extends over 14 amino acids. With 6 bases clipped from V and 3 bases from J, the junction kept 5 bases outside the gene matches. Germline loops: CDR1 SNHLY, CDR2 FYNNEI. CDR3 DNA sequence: TGTGCCAGCAGGACGACAGGGATCTACAATGAGCAGTTCTTC. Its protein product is CASRTTGIYNEQFF. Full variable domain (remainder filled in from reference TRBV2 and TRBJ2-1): EPEVTQTPSHQVTQMGQEVILRCVPISNHLYFYWYRQILGQKVEFLVSFYNNEISEKSEIFDDQFSVERPDGSNFTLKIRSTKLEDSAMYFCASRTTGIYNEQFFGPGTRLTVL.

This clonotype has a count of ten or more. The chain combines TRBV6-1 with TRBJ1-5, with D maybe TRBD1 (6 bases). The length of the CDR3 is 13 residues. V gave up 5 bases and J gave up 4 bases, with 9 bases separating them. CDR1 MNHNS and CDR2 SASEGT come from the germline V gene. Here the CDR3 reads CASSLGQNQPQHF. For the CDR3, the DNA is TGTGCCAGCAGTCTAGGACAGAATCAGCCCCAGCATTTT.

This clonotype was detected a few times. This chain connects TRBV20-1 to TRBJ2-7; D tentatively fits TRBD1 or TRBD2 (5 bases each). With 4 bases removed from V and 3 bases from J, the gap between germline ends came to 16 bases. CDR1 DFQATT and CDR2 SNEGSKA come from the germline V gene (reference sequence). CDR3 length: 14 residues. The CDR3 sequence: CSAIPPGPYYEQYF. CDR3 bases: TGCAGTGCTATCCCACCGGGACCTTACTACGAGCAGTACTTC.

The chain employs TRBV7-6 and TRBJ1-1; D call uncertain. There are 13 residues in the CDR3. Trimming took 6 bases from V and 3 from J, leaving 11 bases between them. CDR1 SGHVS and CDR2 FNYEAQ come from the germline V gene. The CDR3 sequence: CASRSVGDTEAFF. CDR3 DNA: TGTGCCAGCAGATCGGTCGGGGACACTGAAGCTTTCTTT.

The CDR3 sequence: CAISEILGQGGYEQYF. CDR3 in DNA: TGTGCCATCAGTGAGATTTTAGGACAGGGTGGCTACGAGCAGTACTTC. The J gene is TRBJ2-7, the V gene TRBV10-3; 8 bases map to TRBD1. V trimming: 2 bases; J trimming: 3 bases; junction bases outside the gene matches: 9. The CDR3 contains 16 residues. Germline CDR1 ENHRY, CDR2 SYGVKD.

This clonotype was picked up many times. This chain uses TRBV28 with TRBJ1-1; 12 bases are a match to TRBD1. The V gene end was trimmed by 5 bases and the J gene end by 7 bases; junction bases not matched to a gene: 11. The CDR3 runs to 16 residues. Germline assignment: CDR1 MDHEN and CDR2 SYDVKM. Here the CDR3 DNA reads TGTGCCAGCAGTCCCGCCGGGACAGGGGGCAGAGATGAAGCTTTCTTT. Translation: CASSPAGTGGRDEAFF.

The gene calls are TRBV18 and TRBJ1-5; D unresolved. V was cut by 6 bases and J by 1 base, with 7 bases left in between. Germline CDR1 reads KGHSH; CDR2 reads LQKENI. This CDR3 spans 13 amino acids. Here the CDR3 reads CASSPESNQPQHF. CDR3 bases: TGTGCCAGCTCTCCAGAGAGCAATCAGCCCCAGCATTTT.

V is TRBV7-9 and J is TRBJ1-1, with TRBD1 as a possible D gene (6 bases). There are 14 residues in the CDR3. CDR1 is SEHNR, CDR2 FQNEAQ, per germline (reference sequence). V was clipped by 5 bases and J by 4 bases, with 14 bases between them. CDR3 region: CASSLLQGTTEAFF. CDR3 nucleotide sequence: TGTGCCAGCAGCCTGCTGCAGGGGACCACTGAAGCTTTCTTT.

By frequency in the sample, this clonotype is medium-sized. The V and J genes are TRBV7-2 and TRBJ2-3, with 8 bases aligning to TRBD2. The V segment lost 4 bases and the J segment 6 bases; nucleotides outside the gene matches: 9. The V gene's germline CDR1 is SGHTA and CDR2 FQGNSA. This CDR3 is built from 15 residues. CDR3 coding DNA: TGTGCCAGCAGCTACTCACGGGAGGGTTGGGATACGCAGTATTTT. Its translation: CASSYSREGWDTQYF.